This paragraph reports one T cell receptor beta chain. This specimen comes from a study of blood T cell repertoires in COVID-19. Clones were sequenced by immunoSEQ multiplex PCR, and TCRdb holds only the in-frame ones, with some missing. Here the sample spans roughly 88,000 clones, around 67% being singletons. This CDR3 has 17 amino acids. Germline assignment: CDR1 SEHNR and CDR2 FQNEAQ (reference sequence). Unmatched junction bases numbered 14, after V lost 5 bases and J lost 9 bases. The chain uses TRBV7-9 and TRBJ1-6; 9 nucleotides match TRBD1. This receptor was identified in a woman aged 60 to 75 in a cohort sampled during active or convalescent COVID-19. Sequences were obtained from peripheral blood. CDR3 residues: CASSQTPRDRVVSPLHF. DNA of the CDR3: TGTGCCAGCAGCCAAACGCCCCGGGACAGGGTGGTTTCACCCCTCCACTTT.